This is a list of T cell receptor beta chains from one sample in a study of monozygotic twins with inflammatory bowel disease. Following a re-call of the 5' RACE reads, TCRdb has one entry per CDR3 protein and lacks DNA. Recorded for this sample: fewer than 550,000 distinct CDR3 sequences. The sequencing input was blood. The receptor set was obtained from a human donor with ulcerative colitis or Crohn's disease, or a healthy co-twin of an affected twin (not recorded which). The CDR3 runs from the conserved cysteine through the conserved F or W.

j_call,v_call,cdr3_aa
TRBJ1-1,TRBV20-1,CSAYSLYGTEAFF
TRBJ1-3,TRBV3-1,CASSGDTGNTIYF
TRBJ2-3,TRBV7-6,CASSLEQGDTQYF
TRBJ2-3,TRBV7-9,CASSQSGGAADTQYF
TRBJ2-7,TRBV18,CASSLGALQGEQYF
TRBJ2-3,TRBV2,CASSLEQGADTQYF
TRBJ2-7,TRBV20-1,CSAGTRSYEQYF
TRBJ1-1,TRBV29-1,CSVANWDREAFF
TRBJ2-3,TRBV12-3/TRBV12-4,CASSPPGTSGSLQYF
TRBJ2-1,TRBV30,CAWTSGVYNEQFF
TRBJ1-4,TRBV5-1,CASSLEGSNNEKLFF
TRBJ1-1,TRBV7-3,CASRTGMNTEAFF
TRBJ2-7,TRBV5-1,CASTTSGGAFDEQYF
TRBJ2-6,TRBV7-2,CASSGDRFSGANVLTF
TRBJ2-4,TRBV27,CASSPGDRDIIQYF
TRBJ2-5,TRBV5-5,CASSPTRDSVATQYF
TRBJ2-2,TRBV12-3/TRBV12-4,CASSPGQLNTGELFF
TRBJ2-7,TRBV20-1,CSASDPTGGLYEQYF
TRBJ2-4,TRBV11-2,CASSRTGGGLKAKNIQYF
TRBJ2-2,TRBV28,CASRTGQGNTGELFF
TRBJ1-1,TRBV20-1,CSARGFAGDAFF
TRBJ1-2,TRBV4-1,CASSQVPGGDGYTF